This TCR beta chain is drawn from a study of cytotoxic CD8 clonotypes in ibrutinib-treated CLL. Study as a whole: Across samples, productive templates numbered about 280,000 and productive rearrangements reached about 98,000 on average. General observations from the study: Private clonotypes, not public ones, expanded at ibrutinib response.

The V segment lost 6 bases and the J segment 5 bases; nucleotides outside the gene matches: 6. The CDR3 runs to 15 residues. Germline CDR1 reads MRHNA; CDR2 reads SNTAGT. The authors obtained roughly 1.8 micrograms of genomic DNA from cryopreserved PBMCs for TCR beta libraries. This clone was seen a few times. The antigen is not known. Clones were sequenced by immunoSEQ multiplex PCR, and TCRdb holds only the in-frame ones, with some missing. The sample lists roughly 70,000 clones, 80% occurring once. The specimen comprised PBMCs, sampled at disease progression, from a patient treated with ibrutinib. This TCR derives from a human donor with chronic lymphocytic leukemia. The chain combines TRBV6-4 with TRBJ2-3; 12 nucleotides line up with TRBD1. The CDR3 here is CASSSGQGAGDTQYF. The CDR3 DNA follows: TGTGCCAGCAGCTCGGGACAGGGGGCAGGAGATACGCAGTATTTT.